This TCR beta chain was recorded in a study of post-analysis software for immune sequencing data. Overall study context: The patients showed relapsing-remitting, secondary progressive and progressive-relapsing multiple sclerosis courses. Study-level results: Patients had higher frequencies than controls of five TRBV segments, including TRBV5-6, TRBV5-1 and TRBV20-1. For normalized Chao1 diversity, multiple sclerosis patients scored significantly lower than controls did. The F measure placed samples prepared in the same batch into strongly shared clusters.

In regard to this clonotype: The antigen is undetermined. A read error is likely, as this CDR3 ends without the conserved phenylalanine or tryptophan.

The CDR3 extends over 11 amino acids. CDR1 ENHRY and CDR2 SYGVKD come from the germline V gene. V lost 10 bases, J lost 0 bases, and 5 bases lay in between. The TCR beta cDNA libraries carried unique molecular identifiers. Each batch of about 0.95 to 10 million T cells produced roughly 0.5 million cDNA molecules. From the PCR reads, TCRdb called clonotypes with MiXCR, one entry per CDR3 protein. The sample lists around 440,000 distinct CDR3 sequences, under 55% occurring once. The sequence was obtained from a girl aged 5-17 years with multiple sclerosis. The gene calls are TRBV10-3 and TRBJ2-3; D call uncertain. Sequencing input: blood. The CDR3 bases are TGTGCCACCGAAAGCACAGATACGCAGTATGTT. Translating gives CATESTDTQYV.